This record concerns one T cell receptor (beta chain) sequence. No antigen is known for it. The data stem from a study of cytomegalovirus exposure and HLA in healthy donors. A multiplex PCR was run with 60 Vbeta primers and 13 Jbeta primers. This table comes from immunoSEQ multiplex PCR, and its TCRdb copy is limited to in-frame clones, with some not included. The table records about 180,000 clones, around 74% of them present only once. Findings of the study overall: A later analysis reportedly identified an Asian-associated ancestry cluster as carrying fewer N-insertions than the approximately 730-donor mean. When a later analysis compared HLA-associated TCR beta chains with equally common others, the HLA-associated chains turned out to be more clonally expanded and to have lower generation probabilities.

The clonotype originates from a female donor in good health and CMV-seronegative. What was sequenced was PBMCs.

Here the CDR3 DNA reads TGCGCCAGCAGCGAAGGGGGCCGGGGAGGCGAGCAGTACTTC. Its translation is CASSEGGRGGEQYF. This chain joins TRBV4-1 and TRBJ2-7; D might be TRBD1 (7 bases). Trimming removed 5 bases at V and 6 bases at J, with 17 bases between. Germline assignment: CDR1 MGHRA and CDR2 YSYEKL. CDR3 length: 14 amino acids.